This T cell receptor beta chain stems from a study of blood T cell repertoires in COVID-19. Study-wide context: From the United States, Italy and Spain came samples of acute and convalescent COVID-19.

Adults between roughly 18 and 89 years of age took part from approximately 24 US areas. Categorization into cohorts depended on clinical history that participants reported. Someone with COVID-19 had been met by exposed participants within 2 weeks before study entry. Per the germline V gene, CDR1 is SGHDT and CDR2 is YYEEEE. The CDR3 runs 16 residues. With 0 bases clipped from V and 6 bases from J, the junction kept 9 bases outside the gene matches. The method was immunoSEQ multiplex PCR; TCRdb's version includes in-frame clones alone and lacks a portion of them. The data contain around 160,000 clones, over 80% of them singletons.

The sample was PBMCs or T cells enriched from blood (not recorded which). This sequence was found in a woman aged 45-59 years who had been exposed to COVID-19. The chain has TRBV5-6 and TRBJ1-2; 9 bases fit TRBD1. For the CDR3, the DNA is TGTGCCAGCAGCTTGGCTAATTTCCGGACAGGGGATGGCTACACCTTC. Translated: CASSLANFRTGDGYTF.